The rows below give T cell receptor beta chains drawn from one sample of a study of cytomegalovirus exposure and HLA in healthy donors. TCRdb keeps only in-frame clones here, not all; method: immunoSEQ multiplex PCR. Altogether some 180,000 clones are present, 75% to 90% being singletons, with the ten largest covering 1.4%. Sequencing used PBMCs. All receptors derive from a girl under 18 in good health and CMV-seropositive. Both conserved end residues are part of each CDR3. D genes are given only for firm matches. Only part of the rows carry a size: once, few, many, or a class if the clone is expanded.

>.|TRBV5-4|.|TRBJ2-1
TGTGCCAGCAGCTTGGTGACGAACCAGGTCTTC
CASSLVTNQVF
>.|TRBV5-6|.|TRBJ2-6
TGTGCCAGCAGCTTCAGGGGTCCTCACGTCCTGACTTTC
CASSFRGPHVLTF
>TRBD2|TRBV5-1|once|TRBJ2-7
TGCGCCAGCGGTCTGCCGCGGGGGAGCGAGCAGTACTTC
CASGLPRGSEQYF
>TRBD1|TRBV19|.|TRBJ1-1
TGTGCCAGTAGGCGGACAGGGTATAGCACTGAAGCTTTCTTT
CASRRTGYSTEAFF
>TRBD1|TRBV5-1|once|TRBJ2-7
TGCGCCAGCAGCTTTTCAGGGGGCGCGGGCTACGAGCAGTACTTC
CASSFSGGAGYEQYF
>TRBD2|TRBV2|.|TRBJ2-3
TGTGCCAGCAGCACTAGCGGGCCTCCAGATACGCAGTATTTT
CASSTSGPPDTQYF
>TRBD1|TRBV6-6|.|TRBJ2-7
TGTGCCAGCAGTTCCCGGACAGGCTACGAGCAGTACTTC
CASSSRTGYEQYF
>TRBD2|TRBV10-1|.|TRBJ2-2
TGCGCCAGCAGTGAGTTGAGACCCGGCGGGGGGCCCCGGGAGCTGTTTTTT
CASSELRPGGGPRELFF
>.|TRBV5-1|.|TRBJ2-3
TGCGCCAGCAGCCCGGGGTCCTCAGTCTCAGGGGCGCAGTATTTT
CASSPGSSVSGAQYF
>.|TRBV5-1|.|TRBJ2-3
TGCGCCAGCAACCTACAGGAGGGAGATACGCAGTATTTT
CASNLQEGDTQYF
>.|TRBV6-5|.|TRBJ2-3
TGTGCCAGCAGTTACTTCGGAGATACGCAGTATTTT
CASSYFGDTQYF
>TRBD1|TRBV4-1|.|TRBJ1-4
TGCGCCAGCAGCCACCCTGAAGGGGACAGGGTTGAAAAACTGTTTTTT
CASSHPEGDRVEKLFF
>TRBD1|TRBV9|.|TRBJ1-2
TGTGCCAGCAGCCCAAGGACAGGGAACTATGGCTACACCTTC
CASSPRTGNYGYTF
>TRBD1|TRBV5-1|.|TRBJ2-2
TGCGCCAGCAGCCAAGACAGGGTTGCGGAGCTGTTTTTT
CASSQDRVAELFF
>TRBD2|TRBV19|.|TRBJ2-4
TGTGCCAGTGGTCCCTCCGGAGGGGCGGGAGGGGGGGCCAAAAACATTCAGTACTTC
CASGPSGGAGGGAKNIQYF
>TRBD1|TRBV5-4|.|TRBJ2-4
TGTGCCAGCAGCCCGAGGACAGGGGGCAAAAACATTCAGTACTTC
CASSPRTGGKNIQYF
>.|TRBV5-1|.|TRBJ1-2
TGCGCCAGCAGCTTAGAAGAGCCCTATGGCTACACCTTC
CASSLEEPYGYTF
>.|TRBV5-4|.|TRBJ2-7
TGTGCCAGCAGCTTCGACACCAGCTCCTACGAGCAGTACTTC
CASSFDTSSYEQYF
>.|TRBV6-4|few|TRBJ2-3
TGTGCCAGCAGTGACTCGACAGAGAGCACAGATACGCAGTATTTT
CASSDSTESTDTQYF
>TRBD1|TRBV2|.|TRBJ1-1
TGTGCCAGCAGTGACGGGACAGGGCTCCCTGAAGCTTTCTTT
CASSDGTGLPEAFF
>.|TRBV5-1|.|TRBJ2-1
TGCGCCAGCAGCTTGGCTGGTAGCATCTCCTACAATGAGCAGTTCTTC
CASSLAGSISYNEQFF
>.|TRBV30|few|TRBJ2-1
TGTGCCTGGGACGGCGGGGCCAATGAGCAGTTCTTC
CAWDGGANEQFF
>.|TRBV6-1|.|TRBJ1-2
TGTGCCAGCCACCCCCCAGGGTGGAACTATGGCTACACCTTC
CASHPPGWNYGYTF
>TRBD2|TRBV15|.|TRBJ2-3
TGTGCCACCAGCAGGACTAGCGGGAGTACACGCACAGATACGCAGTATTTT
CATSRTSGSTRTDTQYF
>.|TRBV6-1|.|TRBJ2-7
TGTGCCGGTACGGGGGGCGCGGGGTCCTACGAGCAGTACTTC
CAGTGGAGSYEQYF
>.|TRBV7-2|.|TRBJ2-3
TGTGCCAGCAGCCTACCGAGCACAGATACGCAGTATTTT
CASSLPSTDTQYF
>TRBD2|TRBV5-4|.|TRBJ2-2
TGTGCCAGCAGCGCCTCTCTTGCTAGCGGGAGCCGGGAGCTGTTTTTT
CASSASLASGSRELFF
>TRBD1|TRBV19|.|TRBJ1-1
TGTGCCAGTAGTATCCCGGGACAGCCCTTAAACACTGAAGCTTTCTTT
CASSIPGQPLNTEAFF
>.|TRBV11-2|.|TRBJ2-3
TGTGCCAGCAGCCCCGTGACAGATACGCAGTATTTT
CASSPVTDTQYF
>TRBD1|TRBV2|.|TRBJ2-7
TGTGCCAGCAGCGGAGACAGGGGGTACGAGCAGTACTTC
CASSGDRGYEQYF
>.|TRBV30|.|TRBJ1-6
TGTGCCTGGAGTGATTTCGGGGGTCGAGGCTCACCCCTCCACTTT
CAWSDFGGRGSPLHF
>TRBD2|TRBV6-4|.|TRBJ2-1
TGTGCCAGCAGTGAGTCGACTAGCGGATCGGAGCAGTTCTTC
CASSESTSGSEQFF
>TRBD1|TRBV18|.|TRBJ2-7
TGTGCCAGCTCACCGCTTCGGGACAGGAGCTACGAGCAGTACTTC
CASSPLRDRSYEQYF
>.|TRBV19|.|TRBJ1-2
TGTGCCAGTAGTACGACAGTTAACTATGGCTACACCTTC
CASSTTVNYGYTF
>.|TRBV7-6|few|TRBJ1-4
TGTGCCAGCAGCTTAGTTAACTTTGCAACTAATGAAAAACTGTTTTTT
CASSLVNFATNEKLFF
>.|TRBV2|.|TRBJ2-5
TGTGCCACCAGGGGGGGGGTATTGGAGACCCAGTACTTC
CATRGGVLETQYF
>.|TRBV11-3|.|TRBJ2-1
TGTGCCAGCAGCTTGCGAAACAATGAGCAGTTCTTC
CASSLRNNEQFF
>TRBD1|TRBV11-2|.|TRBJ2-5
TGTGCCAGCAGCCCCGGGACAGGGATCCAAGAGACCCAGTACTTC
CASSPGTGIQETQYF
>.|TRBV11-2|.|TRBJ2-5
TGTGCCAGCAGCTTAGGCGGACAGAGACAAGAGACCCAGTACTTC
CASSLGGQRQETQYF
>TRBD1|TRBV27|.|TRBJ1-1
TGTGCCAGCAGTTCGCAGTGGGGGGGGACAGGGAACACTGAAGCTTTCTTT
CASSSQWGGTGNTEAFF
>.|TRBV4-1|.|TRBJ2-2
TGCGCCAGCAGCCAAGATGGTAGCGGACGGGAGCTGTTTTTT
CASSQDGSGRELFF
>.|TRBV9|.|TRBJ2-2
TGTGCCAGCAGCGTAGTAGGAGGCGGTGCCGGGGAGCTGTTTTTT
CASSVVGGGAGELFF
>.|TRBV7-9|.|TRBJ1-2
TGTGCCAGCAGCTTAGAGTCGCAGCGCGAACCCTATGGCTACACCTTC
CASSLESQREPYGYTF
>TRBD2|TRBV10-3|.|TRBJ2-7
TGTGCCATCAGGGATAGACTAGCAACCTACGAGCAGTACTTC
CAIRDRLATYEQYF
>.|TRBV7-9|.|TRBJ2-6
TGTGCCAGCAGTTCCTTAGCTGGGGCCAACGTCCTGACTTTC
CASSSLAGANVLTF
>TRBD1|TRBV10-3|few|TRBJ1-2
TGTGCCATCAGGGACGGACAGGGGGCAGAGGGCTACACCTTC
CAIRDGQGAEGYTF
>TRBD1|TRBV19|once|TRBJ2-3
TGTGCCAGTAGCAAACAGGGGAGCACAGATACGCAGTATTTT
CASSKQGSTDTQYF
>.|TRBV5-1|.|TRBJ1-3
TGCGCCAGCAGCTTGTCGTTGGGAAACACCATATATTTT
CASSLSLGNTIYF
>.|TRBV7-9|.|TRBJ1-2
TGTGCCAGCAGCTTAGGCTTAGACACCCGGTGGAACTATGGCTACACCTTC
CASSLGLDTRWNYGYTF
>TRBD2|TRBV4-3|few|TRBJ2-7
TGCGCCAGCAGCCGAAAATCGGGAGGGGCGGGAGAGGTTGCTGTTTACGAGCAGTACTTC
CASSRKSGGAGEVAVYEQYF
>TRBD1|TRBV18|.|TRBJ1-5
TGTGCCAGCTCACCCGACAGGGTTAATCAGCCCCAGCATTTT
CASSPDRVNQPQHF